This T cell receptor (beta chain) came from a study of blood T cell repertoires in COVID-19. Study overall: Nucleic acid was either cDNA or gDNA, and it came from T cells, B-cell-depleted T cells, or PBMCs.

The V and J ends lost 3 bases and 5 bases respectively, with 14 bases between them. This CDR3 has 15 amino acids. CDR1 and CDR2 (germline): SGDLS, YYNGEE. TCRdb's copy holds only in-frame clones and misses some; the assay was immunoSEQ multiplex PCR. The table records approximately 470,000 clones, approximately 83% of them present only once. The sequence derives from a human donor in a cohort sampled during active COVID-19. The material sequenced was peripheral blood. The V gene is TRBV9, the J gene TRBJ1-4; D is perhaps TRBD1 (5 bases). In DNA, the CDR3 is TGTGCCAGCAGCGGGGTCATGGGGGGGAATGAAAAACTGTTTTTT. Its protein product is CASSGVMGGNEKLFF.